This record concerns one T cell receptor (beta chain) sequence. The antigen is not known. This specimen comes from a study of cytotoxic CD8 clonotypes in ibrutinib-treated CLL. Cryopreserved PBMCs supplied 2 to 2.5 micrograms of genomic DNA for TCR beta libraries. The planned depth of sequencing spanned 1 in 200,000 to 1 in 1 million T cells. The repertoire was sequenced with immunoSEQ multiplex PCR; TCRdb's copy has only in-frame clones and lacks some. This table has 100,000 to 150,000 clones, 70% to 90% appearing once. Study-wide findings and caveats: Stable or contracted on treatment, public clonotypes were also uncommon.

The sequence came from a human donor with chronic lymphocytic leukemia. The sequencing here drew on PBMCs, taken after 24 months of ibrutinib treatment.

CDR3 region: CASSLTTPGGLGTGELFF. DNA for the CDR3: TGTGCCAGCAGTCTTACCACCCCTGGGGGACTAGGGACCGGGGAGCTGTTTTTT. The chain links TRBV25-1 to TRBJ2-2; 8 nucleotides match TRBD2. In germline, CDR1 is MGHDK, CDR2 SYGVNS. The CDR3 covers 18 residues. The J segment lost 5 bases and the V segment lost 5 bases, leaving 16 bases of the junction unmatched.